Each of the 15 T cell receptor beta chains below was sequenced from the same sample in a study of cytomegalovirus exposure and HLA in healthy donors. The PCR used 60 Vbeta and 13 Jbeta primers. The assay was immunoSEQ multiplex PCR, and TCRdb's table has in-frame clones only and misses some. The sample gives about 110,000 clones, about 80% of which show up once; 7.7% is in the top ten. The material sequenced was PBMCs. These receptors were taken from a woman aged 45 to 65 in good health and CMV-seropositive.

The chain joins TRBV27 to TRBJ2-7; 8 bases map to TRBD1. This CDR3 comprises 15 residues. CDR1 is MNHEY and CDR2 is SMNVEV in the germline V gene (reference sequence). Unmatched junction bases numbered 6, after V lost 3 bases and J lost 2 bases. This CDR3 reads CASSLYGQGTYEQYF. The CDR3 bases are TGTGCCAGCAGTTTGTATGGACAGGGAACCTACGAGCAGTACTTC.

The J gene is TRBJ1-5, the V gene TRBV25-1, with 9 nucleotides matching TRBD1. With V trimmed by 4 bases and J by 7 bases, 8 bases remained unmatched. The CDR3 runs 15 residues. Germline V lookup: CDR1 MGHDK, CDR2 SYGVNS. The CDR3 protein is CASSATGGLGQPQHF. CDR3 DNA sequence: TGTGCCAGCAGTGCGACAGGGGGGCTTGGGCAGCCCCAGCATTTT.

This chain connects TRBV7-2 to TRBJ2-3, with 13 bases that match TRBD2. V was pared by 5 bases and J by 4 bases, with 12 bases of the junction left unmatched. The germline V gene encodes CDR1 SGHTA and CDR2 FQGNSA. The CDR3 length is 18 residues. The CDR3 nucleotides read TGTGCCAGCAGCCCCCAACTACTAGCGGGGGGGCAAGCAGATACGCAGTATTTT. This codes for CASSPQLLAGGQADTQYF.

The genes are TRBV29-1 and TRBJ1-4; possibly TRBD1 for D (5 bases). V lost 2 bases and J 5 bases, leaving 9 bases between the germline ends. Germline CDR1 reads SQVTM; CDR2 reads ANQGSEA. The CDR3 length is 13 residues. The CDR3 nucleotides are TGCAGCGTTGAAAGATCAGGGAATGAAAAACTGTTTTTT. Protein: CSVERSGNEKLFF.

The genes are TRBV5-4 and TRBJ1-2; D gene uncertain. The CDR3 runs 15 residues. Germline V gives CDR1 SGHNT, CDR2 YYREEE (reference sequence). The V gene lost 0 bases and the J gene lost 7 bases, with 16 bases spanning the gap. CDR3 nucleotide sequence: TGTGCCAGCAGCTTGGATGACTCCGTCTACTCTGGCTACACCTTC. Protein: CASSLDDSVYSGYTF.

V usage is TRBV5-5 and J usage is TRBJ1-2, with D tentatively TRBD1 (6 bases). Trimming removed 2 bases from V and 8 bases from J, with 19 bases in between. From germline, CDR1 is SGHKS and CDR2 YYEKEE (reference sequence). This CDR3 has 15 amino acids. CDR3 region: CASSLDLVQGRGYTF. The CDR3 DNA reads TGTGCCAGCAGCTTAGACCTAGTACAGGGAAGGGGCTACACCTTC.

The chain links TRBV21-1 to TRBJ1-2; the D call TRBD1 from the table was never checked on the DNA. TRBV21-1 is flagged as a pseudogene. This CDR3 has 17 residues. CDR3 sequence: CASKDHRDRITNYGYTF. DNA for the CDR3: TGTGCCAGCAAAGATCACCGGGACAGGATAACTAACTATGGCTACACCTTC.

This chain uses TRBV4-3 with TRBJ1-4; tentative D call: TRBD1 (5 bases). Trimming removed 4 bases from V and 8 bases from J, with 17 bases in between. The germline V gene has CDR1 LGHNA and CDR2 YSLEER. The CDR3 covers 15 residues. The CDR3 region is CASSPGAGGEEKLFF. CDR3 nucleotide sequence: TGCGCCAGCAGCCCTGGCGCGGGGGGAGAGGAAAAACTGTTTTTT.

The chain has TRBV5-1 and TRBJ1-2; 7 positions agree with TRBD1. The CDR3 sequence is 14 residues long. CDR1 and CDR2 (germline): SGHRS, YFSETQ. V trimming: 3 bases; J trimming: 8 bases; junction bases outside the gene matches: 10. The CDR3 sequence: CASSSGTAEMGYTF. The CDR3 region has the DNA TGCGCCAGCAGCTCTGGGACAGCAGAAATGGGCTACACCTTC. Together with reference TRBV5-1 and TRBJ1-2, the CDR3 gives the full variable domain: KAGVTQTPRYLIKTRGQQVTLSCSPISGHRSVSWYQQTPGQGLQFLFEYFSETQRNKGNFPGRFSGRQFSNSRSEMNVSTLELGDSALYLCASSSGTAEMGYTFGSGTRLTVV.

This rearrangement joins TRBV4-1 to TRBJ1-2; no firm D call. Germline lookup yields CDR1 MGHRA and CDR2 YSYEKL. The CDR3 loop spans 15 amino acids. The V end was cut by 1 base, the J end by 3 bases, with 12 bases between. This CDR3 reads CASSQVGGSYYGYTF. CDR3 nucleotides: TGCGCCAGCAGCCAAGTCGGCGGGTCCTACTATGGCTACACCTTC.

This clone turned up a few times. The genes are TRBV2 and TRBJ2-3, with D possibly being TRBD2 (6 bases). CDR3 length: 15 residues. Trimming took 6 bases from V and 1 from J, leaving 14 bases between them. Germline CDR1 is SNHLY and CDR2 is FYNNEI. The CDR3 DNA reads TGTGCCAGCAGCCCAAGCCCTAGCGGCACAGATACGCAGTATTTT. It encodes CASSPSPSGTDTQYF. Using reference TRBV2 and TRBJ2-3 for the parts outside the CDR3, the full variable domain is EPEVTQTPSHQVTQMGQEVILRCVPISNHLYFYWYRQILGQKVEFLVSFYNNEISEKSEIFDDQFSVERPDGSNFTLKIRSTKLEDSAMYFCASSPSPSGTDTQYFGPGTRLTVL.

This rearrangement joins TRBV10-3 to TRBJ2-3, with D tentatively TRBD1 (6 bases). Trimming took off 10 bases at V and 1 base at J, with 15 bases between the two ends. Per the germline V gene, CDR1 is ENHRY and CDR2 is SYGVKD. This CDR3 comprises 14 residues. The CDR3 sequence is CATGQTLRTDTQYF. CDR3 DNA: TGTGCCACAGGACAGACCCTACGCACAGATACGCAGTATTTT.

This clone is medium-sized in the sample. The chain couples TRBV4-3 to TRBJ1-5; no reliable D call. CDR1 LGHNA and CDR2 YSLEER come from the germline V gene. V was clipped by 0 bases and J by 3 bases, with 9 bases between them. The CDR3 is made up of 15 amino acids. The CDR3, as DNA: TGCGCCAGCAGCCAAGAATGGCAGGACAATCAGCCCCAGCATTTT. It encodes CASSQEWQDNQPQHF.

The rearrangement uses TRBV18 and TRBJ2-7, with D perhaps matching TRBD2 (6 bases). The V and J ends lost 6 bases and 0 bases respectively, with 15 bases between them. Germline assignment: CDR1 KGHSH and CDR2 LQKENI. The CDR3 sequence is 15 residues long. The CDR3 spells CASSNRDSNSYEQYF. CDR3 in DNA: TGTGCCAGCTCCAACCGGGACTCGAACTCCTACGAGCAGTACTTC.

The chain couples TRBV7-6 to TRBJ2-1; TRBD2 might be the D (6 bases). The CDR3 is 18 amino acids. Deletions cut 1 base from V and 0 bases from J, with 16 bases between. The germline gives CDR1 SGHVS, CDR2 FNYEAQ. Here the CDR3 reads CASSLGGLAVSSYNEQFF. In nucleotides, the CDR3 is TGTGCCAGCAGCTTAGGGGGATTAGCGGTGAGCTCCTACAATGAGCAGTTCTTC. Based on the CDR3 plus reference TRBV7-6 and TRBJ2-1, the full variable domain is GAGVSQSPRYKVTKRGQDVALRCDPISGHVSLYWYRQALGQGPEFLTYFNYEAQQDKSGLPNDRFSAERPEGSISTLTIQRTEQRDSAMYRCASSLGGLAVSSYNEQFFGPGTRLTVL.